This T cell receptor beta chain was recorded in a study of CD8+CD57+ T cells in acquired aplastic anemia. Findings and caveats of the study: Shared by patients and controls, approximately 28 CD8+ CDR3s were abundant in patients.

Per germline, CDR1 SEHNR and CDR2 FQNEAQ (reference sequence). CDR3 size: 15 residues. V was trimmed by 3 bases and J by 1 base, leaving 9 bases between them. Profiling that covered TCR beta VDJ and CDR3 relied on genomic DNA as its template. TCRdb re-analysed the reads in MiXCR, keeping a single row per CDR3 protein. The sample gives about 270,000 distinct CDR3 sequences, around 60% of which show up once; roughly 8% is in the top ten. In its sample, this clonotype was seen many times. Its matching antigen is unknown. The receptor was isolated from a human donor with severe aplastic anemia or a healthy control (not recorded which). Source material: sorted CD4+, CD8+, or CD8+CD57+ T cells (not recorded which) from PBMCs. The rearrangement uses TRBV7-9 and TRBJ2-2; tentative D call: TRBD1 (6 bases). CDR3 sequence (DNA): TGTGCCAGCAGCTTCGGGACAAAGAACACCGGGGAGCTGTTTTTT. Residues: CASSFGTKNTGELFF.